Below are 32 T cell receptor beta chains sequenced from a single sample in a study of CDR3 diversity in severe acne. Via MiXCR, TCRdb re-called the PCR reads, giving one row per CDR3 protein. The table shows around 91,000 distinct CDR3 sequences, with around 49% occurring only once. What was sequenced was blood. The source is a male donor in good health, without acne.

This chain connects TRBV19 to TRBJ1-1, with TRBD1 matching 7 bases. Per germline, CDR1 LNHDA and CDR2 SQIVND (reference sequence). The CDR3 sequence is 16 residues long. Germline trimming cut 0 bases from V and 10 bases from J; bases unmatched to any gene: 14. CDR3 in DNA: TGTGCCAGTAGTATAGACACCGGGACAGTGATGAAGGGAGCTTTCTTT. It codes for CASSIDTGTVMKGAFF.

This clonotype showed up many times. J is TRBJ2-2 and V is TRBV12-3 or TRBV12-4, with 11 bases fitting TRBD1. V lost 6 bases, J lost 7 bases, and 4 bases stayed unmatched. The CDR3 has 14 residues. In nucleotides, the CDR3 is TGTGCCAGCAGGTGGACAGGGGGCCGCGGGGAGCTGTTTTTT. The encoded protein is CASRWTGGRGELFF.

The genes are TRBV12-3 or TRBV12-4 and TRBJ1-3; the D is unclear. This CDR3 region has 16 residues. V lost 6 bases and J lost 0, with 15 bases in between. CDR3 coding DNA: TGTGCCAGCAGCGTGCTGAGTATGGGCTCTGGAAACACCATATATTTT. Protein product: CASSVLSMGSGNTIYF.

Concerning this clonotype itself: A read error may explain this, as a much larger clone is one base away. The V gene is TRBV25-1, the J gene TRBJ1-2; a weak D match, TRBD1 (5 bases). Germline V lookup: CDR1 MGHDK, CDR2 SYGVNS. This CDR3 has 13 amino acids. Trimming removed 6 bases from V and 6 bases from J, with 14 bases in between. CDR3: CASSLQGGNGYTF. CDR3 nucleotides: TGTGCCAGCAGCCTGCAGGGAGGGAATGGCTACACCTTC.

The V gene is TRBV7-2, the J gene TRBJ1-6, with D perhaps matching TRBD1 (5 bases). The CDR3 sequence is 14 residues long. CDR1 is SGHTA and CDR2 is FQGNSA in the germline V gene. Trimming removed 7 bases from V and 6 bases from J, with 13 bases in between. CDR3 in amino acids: CASTPLTANSPLHF. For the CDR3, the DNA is TGTGCCAGCACCCCCTTGACAGCTAATTCACCCCTCCACTTT.

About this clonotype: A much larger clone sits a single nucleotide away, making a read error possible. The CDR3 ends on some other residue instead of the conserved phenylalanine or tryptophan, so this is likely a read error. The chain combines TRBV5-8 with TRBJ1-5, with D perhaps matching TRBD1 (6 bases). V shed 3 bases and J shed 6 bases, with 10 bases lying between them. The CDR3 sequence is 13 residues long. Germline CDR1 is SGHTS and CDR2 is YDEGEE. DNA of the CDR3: TGTGCCAGCAGCTGGAGGGGGGTTCAGCCCCAGCATCTT. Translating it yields CASSWRGVQPQHL.

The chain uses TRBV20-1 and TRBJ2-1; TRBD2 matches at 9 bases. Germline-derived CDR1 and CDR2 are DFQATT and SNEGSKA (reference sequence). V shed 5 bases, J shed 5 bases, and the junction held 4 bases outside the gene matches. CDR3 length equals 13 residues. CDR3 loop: CSALAGPNNEQFF. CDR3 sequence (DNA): TGCAGTGCTCTAGCGGGACCAAACAATGAGCAGTTCTTC.

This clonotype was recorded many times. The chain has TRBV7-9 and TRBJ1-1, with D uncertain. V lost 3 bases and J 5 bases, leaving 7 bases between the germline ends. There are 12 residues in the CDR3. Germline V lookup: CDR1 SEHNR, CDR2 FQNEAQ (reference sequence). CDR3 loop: CASSFGLTEAFF. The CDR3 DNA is TGTGCCAGCAGCTTTGGACTGACTGAAGCTTTCTTT.

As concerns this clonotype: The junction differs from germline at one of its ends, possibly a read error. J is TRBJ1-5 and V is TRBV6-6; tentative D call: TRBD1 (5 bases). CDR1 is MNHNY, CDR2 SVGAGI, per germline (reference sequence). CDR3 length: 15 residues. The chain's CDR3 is CAISESVGGDQPQHF. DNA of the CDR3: TGTGCCATCAGTGAGTCGGTCGGGGGTGATCAGCCCCAGCATTTT.

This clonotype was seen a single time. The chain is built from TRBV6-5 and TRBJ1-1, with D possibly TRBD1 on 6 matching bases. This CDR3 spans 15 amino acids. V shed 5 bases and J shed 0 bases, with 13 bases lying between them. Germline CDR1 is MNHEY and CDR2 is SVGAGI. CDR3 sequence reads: CASSPLDRLNTEAFF. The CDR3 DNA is TGTGCCAGCAGTCCCCTGGACAGATTGAACACTGAAGCTTTCTTT.

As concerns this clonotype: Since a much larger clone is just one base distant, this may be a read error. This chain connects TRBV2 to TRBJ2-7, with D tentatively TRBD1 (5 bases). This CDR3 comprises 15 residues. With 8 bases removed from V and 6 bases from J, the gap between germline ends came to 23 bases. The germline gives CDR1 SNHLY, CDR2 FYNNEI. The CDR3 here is CASSPDRQSMSEQYF. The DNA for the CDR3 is TGTGCCAGCTCACCCGATCGACAGTCGATGAGCGAGCAGTACTTC.

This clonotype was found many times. In DNA form, the CDR3 reads TGTGCCAGCAGCGTAAACAGTAATTCACCCCTCCACTTT. This gives the protein CASSVNSNSPLHF. V usage is TRBV9 and J usage is TRBJ1-6; D remains unclear. Germline CDR1 reads SGDLS; CDR2 reads YYNGEE. This CDR3 is 13 amino acids long. Between the trimmed V and J ends, which lost 1 base and 6 bases, there was a span of 5 bases.

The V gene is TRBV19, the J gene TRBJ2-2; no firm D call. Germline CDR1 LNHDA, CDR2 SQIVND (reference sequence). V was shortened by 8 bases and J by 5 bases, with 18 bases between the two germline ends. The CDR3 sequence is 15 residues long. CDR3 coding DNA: TGTGCCAGTCTCCCGTTCGAGCGAAGAACCGGGGAGCTGTTTTTT. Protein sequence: CASLPFERRTGELFF. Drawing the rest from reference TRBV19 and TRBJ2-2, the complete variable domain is DGGITQSPKYLFRKEGQNVTLSCEQNLNHDAMYWYRQDPGQGLRLIYYSQIVNDFQKGDIAEGYSVSREKKESFPLTVTSAQKNPTAFYLCASLPFERRTGELFFGEGSRLTVL.

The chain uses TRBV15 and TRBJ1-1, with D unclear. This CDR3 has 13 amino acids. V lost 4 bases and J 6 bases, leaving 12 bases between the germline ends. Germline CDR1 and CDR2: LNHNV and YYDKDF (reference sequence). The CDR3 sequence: CATSNQDVAEAFF. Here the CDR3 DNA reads TGTGCCACCAGCAACCAGGACGTCGCTGAAGCTTTCTTT.

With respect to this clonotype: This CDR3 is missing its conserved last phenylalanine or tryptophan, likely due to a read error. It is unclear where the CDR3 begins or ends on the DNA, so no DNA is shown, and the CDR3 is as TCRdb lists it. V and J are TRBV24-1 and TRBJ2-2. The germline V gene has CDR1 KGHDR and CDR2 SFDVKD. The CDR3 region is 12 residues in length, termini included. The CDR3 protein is CATNGNAGEPFC.

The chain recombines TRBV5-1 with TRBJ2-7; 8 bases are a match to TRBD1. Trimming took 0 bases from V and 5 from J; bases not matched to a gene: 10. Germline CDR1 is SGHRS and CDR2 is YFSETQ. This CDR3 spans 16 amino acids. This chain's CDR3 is CASSLESGQVANEQYF. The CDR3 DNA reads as TGCGCCAGCAGCTTGGAATCGGGACAGGTCGCCAACGAGCAGTACTTC.

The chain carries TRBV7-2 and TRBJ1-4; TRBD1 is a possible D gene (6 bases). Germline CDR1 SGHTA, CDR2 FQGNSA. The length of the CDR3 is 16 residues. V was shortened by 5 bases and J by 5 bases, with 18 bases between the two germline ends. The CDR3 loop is CASSGQGGGSNEKLFF. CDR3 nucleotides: TGTGCCAGCAGCGGGCAGGGCGGGGGCTCCAATGAAAAACTGTTTTTT.

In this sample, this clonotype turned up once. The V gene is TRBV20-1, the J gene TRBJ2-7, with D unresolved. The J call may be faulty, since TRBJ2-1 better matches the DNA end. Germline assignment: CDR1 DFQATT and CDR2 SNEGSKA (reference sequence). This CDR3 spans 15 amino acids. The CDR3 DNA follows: TGCAGTGCTAGAGAAGGAGACGGAAGAACCTACGAGCAGTTCTTC. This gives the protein CSAREGDGRTYEQFF.

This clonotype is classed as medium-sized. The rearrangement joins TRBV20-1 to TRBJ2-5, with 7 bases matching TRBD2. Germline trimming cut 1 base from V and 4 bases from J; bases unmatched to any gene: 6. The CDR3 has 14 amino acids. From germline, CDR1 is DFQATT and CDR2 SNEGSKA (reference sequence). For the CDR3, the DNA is TGCAGTGCTAGAGTTGTGGGGGGGATAGAGACCCAGTACTTC. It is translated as CSARVVGGIETQYF.

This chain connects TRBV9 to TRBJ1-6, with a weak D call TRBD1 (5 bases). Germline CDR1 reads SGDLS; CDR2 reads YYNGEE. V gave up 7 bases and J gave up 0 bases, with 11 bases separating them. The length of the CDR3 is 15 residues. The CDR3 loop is CASSGGSSYNSPLHF. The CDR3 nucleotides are TGTGCCAGCTCGGGGGGGAGCTCCTATAATTCACCCCTCCACTTT.

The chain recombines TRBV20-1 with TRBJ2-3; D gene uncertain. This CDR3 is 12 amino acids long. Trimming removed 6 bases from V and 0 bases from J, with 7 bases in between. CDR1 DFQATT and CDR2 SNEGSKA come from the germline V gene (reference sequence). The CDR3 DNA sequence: TGCAGTGCCACCGACAGCACAGATACGCAGTATTTT. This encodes CSATDSTDTQYF.

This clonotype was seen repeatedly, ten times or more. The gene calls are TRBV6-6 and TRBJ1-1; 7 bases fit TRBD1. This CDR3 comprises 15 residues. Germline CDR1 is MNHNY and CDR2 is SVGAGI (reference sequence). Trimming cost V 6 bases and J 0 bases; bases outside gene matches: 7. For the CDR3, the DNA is TGTGCCAGCAGGTCGGACAGGAGAATGAACACTGAAGCTTTCTTT. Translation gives CASRSDRRMNTEAFF.

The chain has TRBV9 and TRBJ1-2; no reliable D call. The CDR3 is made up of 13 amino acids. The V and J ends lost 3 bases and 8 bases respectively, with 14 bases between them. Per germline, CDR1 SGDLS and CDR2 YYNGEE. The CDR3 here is CASSGPTTWGYTF. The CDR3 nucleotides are TGTGCCAGCAGCGGCCCGACGACTTGGGGCTACACCTTC. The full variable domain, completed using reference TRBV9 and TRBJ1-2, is DSGVTQTPKHLITATGQRVTLRCSPRSGDLSVYWYQQSLDQGLQFLIQYYNGEERAKGNILERFSAQQFPDLHSELNLSSLELGDSALYFCASSGPTTWGYTFGSGTRLTVV.

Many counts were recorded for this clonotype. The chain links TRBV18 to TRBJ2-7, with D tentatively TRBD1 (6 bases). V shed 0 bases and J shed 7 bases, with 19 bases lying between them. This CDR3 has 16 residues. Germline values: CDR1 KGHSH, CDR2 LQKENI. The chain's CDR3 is CASSPPTGPLRREQYF. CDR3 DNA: TGTGCCAGCTCACCACCGACAGGCCCCCTAAGGCGGGAGCAGTACTTC.

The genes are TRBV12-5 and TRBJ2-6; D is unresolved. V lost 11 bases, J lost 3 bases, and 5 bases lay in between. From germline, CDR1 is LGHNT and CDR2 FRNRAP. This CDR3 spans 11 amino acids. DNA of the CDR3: TGTGCTTCCGGTGGGGCCAACGTCCTGACTTTC. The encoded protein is CASGGANVLTF.

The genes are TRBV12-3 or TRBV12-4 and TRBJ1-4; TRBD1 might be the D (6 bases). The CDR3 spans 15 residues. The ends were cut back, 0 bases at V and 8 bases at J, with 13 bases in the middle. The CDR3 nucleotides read TGTGCCAGCAGTTTAGCGGGGGGGCTAGAGGAAAAACTGTTTTTT. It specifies CASSLAGGLEEKLFF.

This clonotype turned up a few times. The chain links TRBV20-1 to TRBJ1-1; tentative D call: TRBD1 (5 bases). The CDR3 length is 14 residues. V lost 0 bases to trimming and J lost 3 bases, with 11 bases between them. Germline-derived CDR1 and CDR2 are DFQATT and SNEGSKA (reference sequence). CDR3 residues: CSARDWGGHTEAFF. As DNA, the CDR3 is TGCAGTGCTAGAGATTGGGGGGGACACACTGAAGCTTTCTTT.

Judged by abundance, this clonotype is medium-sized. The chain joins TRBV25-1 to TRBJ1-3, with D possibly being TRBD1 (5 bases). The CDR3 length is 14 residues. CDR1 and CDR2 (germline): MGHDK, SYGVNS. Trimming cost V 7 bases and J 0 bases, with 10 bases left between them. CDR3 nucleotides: TGTGCCAGCAACCAGGGAAGCTCTGGAAACACCATATATTTT. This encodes CASNQGSSGNTIYF.

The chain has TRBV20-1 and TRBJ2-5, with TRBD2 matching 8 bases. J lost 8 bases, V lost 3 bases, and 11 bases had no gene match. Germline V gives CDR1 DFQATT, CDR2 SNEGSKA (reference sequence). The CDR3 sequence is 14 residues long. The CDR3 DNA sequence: TGCAGTGCTAGGGGCGGGACTAGGGCCCAAACCCAGTACTTC. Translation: CSARGGTRAQTQYF.

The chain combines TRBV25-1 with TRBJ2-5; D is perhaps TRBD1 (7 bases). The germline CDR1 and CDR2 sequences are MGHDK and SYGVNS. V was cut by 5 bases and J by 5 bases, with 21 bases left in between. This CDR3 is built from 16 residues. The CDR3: CASSPQGGRVSETQYF. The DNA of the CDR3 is TGTGCCAGCAGTCCCCAGGGGGGCAGAGTTTCCGAGACCCAGTACTTC.

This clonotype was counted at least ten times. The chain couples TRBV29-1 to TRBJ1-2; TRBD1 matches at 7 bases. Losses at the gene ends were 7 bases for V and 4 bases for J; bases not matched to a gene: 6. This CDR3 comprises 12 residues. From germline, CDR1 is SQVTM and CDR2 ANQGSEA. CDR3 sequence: CSAGTDLYGYTF. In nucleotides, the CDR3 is TGCAGCGCAGGGACAGATCTCTATGGCTACACCTTC.

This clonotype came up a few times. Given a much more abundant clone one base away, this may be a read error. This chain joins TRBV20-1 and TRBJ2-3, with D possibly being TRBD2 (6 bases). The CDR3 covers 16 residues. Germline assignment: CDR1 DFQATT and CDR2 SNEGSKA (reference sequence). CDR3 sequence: CGASPLAASSTDTQYF. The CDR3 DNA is TGCGGTGCTAGTCCCTTAGCGGCCTCTAGCACAGATACGCAGTATTTT.